This TCR beta chain was retrieved from a study of T cell changes during pregnancy in multiple sclerosis. Unmatched junction bases numbered 21, after V lost 9 bases and J lost 1 base. CDR3 size: 19 residues. From germline, CDR1 is SGHTA and CDR2 FQGNSA. Repertoires were generated with immunoSEQ multiplex PCR, while TCRdb's copy carries only in-frame clones and drops some. In the table there are 65,000 to 80,000 clones, 93% of which are singletons. The sequencing used peripheral blood, collected in the second trimester of pregnancy. The chain employs TRBV7-2 and TRBJ2-3, with 8 bases fitting TRBD2. This TCR came from a female donor with multiple sclerosis, enrolled in a pregnancy study. The chain's CDR3 is CASTLAGPDVVWGTDTQYF. For the CDR3, the DNA is TGTGCCAGTACCTTAGCGGGGCCCGATGTAGTGTGGGGCACAGATACGCAGTATTTT. Full variable domain (remainder filled in from reference TRBV7-2 and TRBJ2-3): GAGVSQSPSNKVTEKGKDVELRCDPISGHTALYWYRQSLGQGLEFLIYFQGNSAPDKSGLPSDRFSAERTGGSVSTLTIQRTQQEDSAVYLCASTLAGPDVVWGTDTQYFGPGTRLTVL.